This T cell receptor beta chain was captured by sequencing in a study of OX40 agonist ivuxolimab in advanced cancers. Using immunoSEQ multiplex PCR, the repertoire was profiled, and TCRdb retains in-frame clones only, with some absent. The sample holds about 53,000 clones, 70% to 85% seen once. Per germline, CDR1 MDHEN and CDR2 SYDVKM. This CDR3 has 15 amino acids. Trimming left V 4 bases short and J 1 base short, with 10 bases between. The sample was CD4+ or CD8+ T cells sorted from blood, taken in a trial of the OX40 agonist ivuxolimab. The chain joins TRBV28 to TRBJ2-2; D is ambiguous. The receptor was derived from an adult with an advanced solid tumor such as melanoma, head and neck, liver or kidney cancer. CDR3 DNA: TGTGCCAGCAGTTCTCCCCGCCAGAACACCGGGGAGCTGTTTTTT. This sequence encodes CASSSPRQNTGELFF.